The 8 T cell receptor beta chains below all came from one sample that was sequenced in a study of T cell responses to AZD1222 COVID-19 vaccine (dated by TCRdb to about 2021). Receptor libraries were prepared by the immunoSEQ multiplex PCR assay. Held by TCRdb, this immuneACCESS table contains in-frame sequences only and omits some clones. Under half of the omission traces to an unresolved V gene where checked; the cause of the rest is unknown. This sample is represented by 150,000 or so clones; approximately 91% of them were singletons. The ten largest clones represent 1.6% of the sample. This specimen's time point label, per the study, means: baseline before first vaccination. The material was peripheral blood, obtained on day 0 of AZD1222 vaccination. These receptor sequences come from an adult in good health.

The rearrangement uses TRBV19 and TRBJ2-3; D gene unclear. The V gene lost 5 bases and the J gene lost 1 base, with 10 bases spanning the gap. Germline CDR1 is LNHDA and CDR2 is SQIVND (reference sequence). CDR3 length: 14 residues. CDR3 coding DNA: TGTGCCAGTAGTCTTCCGGTACGCACAGATACGCAGTATTTT. It yields the protein CASSLPVRTDTQYF.

This chain uses TRBV5-6 with TRBJ1-2; perhaps TRBD1 as D (5 bases). CDR3 length: 12 amino acids. The germline CDR1 and CDR2 sequences are SGHDT and YYEEEE. With 4 bases removed from V and 8 bases from J, the gap between germline ends came to 12 bases. The CDR3 protein is CASSEGPEGYTF. DNA for the CDR3: TGTGCCAGCAGCGAGGGACCCGAGGGCTACACCTTC.

The chain joins TRBV5-1 to TRBJ2-2; D call uncertain. V gave up 0 bases and J gave up 6 bases, with 9 bases separating them. This CDR3 comprises 14 residues. CDR1 and CDR2 (germline): SGHRS, YFSETQ. The CDR3 spells CASSLVPSPGELFF. For the CDR3, the DNA is TGCGCCAGCAGCTTGGTGCCTTCCCCCGGGGAGCTGTTTTTT.

The chain carries TRBV18 and TRBJ1-1; unclear D gene. The germline V and J ends were trimmed by 4 bases and 6 bases, with 15 bases remaining between them. Germline assignment: CDR1 KGHSH and CDR2 LQKENI. The CDR3 loop spans 14 amino acids. The CDR3 bases are TGTGCCAGCTCACGAAACGAGGGTCGAGCTGAAGCTTTCTTT. Translation: CASSRNEGRAEAFF.

The CDR3 loop reads CASSEAGYGYTF. The CDR3 DNA is TGTGCCAGCAGTGAAGCAGGGTACGGCTACACCTTC. The genes are TRBV6-1 and TRBJ1-2; D not certain. Trimming left V 0 bases short and J 8 bases short, with 7 bases between. The CDR3 totals 12 residues. CDR1 is MNHNS, CDR2 SASEGT, per germline.

The rearrangement links TRBV7-6 to TRBJ1-4; D call uncertain. Germline-derived CDR1 and CDR2 are SGHVS and FNYEAQ. Trimming took off 1 base at V and 3 bases at J, with 12 bases between the two ends. The CDR3 consists of 16 residues. For the CDR3, the DNA is TGTGCCAGCAGCTTAGGAACCCCGGGGTCTAATGAAAAACTGTTTTTT. It codes for CASSLGTPGSNEKLFF.

V and J are TRBV2 and TRBJ1-4, with D unclear. The CDR3 runs 15 residues. Germline CDR1 is SNHLY and CDR2 is FYNNEI. V lost 3 bases to trimming and J lost 3 bases, with 11 bases between them. CDR3 loop: CASSDQAPPNEKLFF. The CDR3 bases are TGTGCCAGCAGTGATCAGGCACCTCCTAATGAAAAACTGTTTTTT.

CDR3 sequence: CASSLTSLNEQFF. CDR3 nucleotides: TGTGCCAGCAGCTTGACTAGTTTAAATGAGCAGTTCTTC. This sequence joins TRBV5-4 and TRBJ2-1, with TRBD2 as a possible D gene (5 bases). The CDR3 spans 13 residues. V gave up 1 base and J gave up 7 bases, with 9 bases separating them. CDR1 is SGHNT, CDR2 YYREEE, per germline (reference sequence).